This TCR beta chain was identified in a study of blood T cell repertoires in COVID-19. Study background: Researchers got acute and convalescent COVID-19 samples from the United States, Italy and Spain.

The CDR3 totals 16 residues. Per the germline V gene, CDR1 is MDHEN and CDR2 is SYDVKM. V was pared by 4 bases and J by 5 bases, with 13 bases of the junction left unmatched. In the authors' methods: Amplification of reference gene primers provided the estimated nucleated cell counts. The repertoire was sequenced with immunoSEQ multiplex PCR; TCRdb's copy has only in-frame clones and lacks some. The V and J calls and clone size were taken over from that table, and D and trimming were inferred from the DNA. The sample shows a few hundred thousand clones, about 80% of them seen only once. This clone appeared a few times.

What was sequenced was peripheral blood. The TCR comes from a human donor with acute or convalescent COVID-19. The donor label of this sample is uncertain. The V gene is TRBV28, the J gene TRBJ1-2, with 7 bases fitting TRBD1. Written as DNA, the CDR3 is TGTGCCAGCAGTTCTCGACAGGGTCCCTCCCTATATGGCTACACCTTC. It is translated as CASSSRQGPSLYGYTF.